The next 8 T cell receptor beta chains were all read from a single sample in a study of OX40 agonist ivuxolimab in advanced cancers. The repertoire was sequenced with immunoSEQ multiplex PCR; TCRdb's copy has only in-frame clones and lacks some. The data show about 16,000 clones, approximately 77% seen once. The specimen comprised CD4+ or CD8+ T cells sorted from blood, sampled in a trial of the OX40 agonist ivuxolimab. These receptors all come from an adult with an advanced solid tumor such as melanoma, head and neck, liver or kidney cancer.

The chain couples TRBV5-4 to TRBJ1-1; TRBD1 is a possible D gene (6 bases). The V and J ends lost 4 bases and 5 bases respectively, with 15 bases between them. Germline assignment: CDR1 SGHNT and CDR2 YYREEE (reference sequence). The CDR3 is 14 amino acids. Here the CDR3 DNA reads TGTGCCAGCAGCCCGGAACAGGGTGGGACTGAAGCTTTCTTT. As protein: CASSPEQGGTEAFF.

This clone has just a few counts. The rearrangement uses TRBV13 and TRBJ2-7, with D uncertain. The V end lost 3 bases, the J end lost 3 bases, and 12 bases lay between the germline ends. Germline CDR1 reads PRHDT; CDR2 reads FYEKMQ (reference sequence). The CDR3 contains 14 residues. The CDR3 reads CASSFRARSYEQYF. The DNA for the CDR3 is TGTGCCAGCAGCTTTCGAGCACGGAGCTACGAGCAGTACTTC.

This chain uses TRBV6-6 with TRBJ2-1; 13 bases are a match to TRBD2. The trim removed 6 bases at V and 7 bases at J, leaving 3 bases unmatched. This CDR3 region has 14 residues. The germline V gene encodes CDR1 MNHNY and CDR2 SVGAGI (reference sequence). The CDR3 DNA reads TGTGCCAGCAGAACGGGACTAGCGGGGAATGAGCAGTTCTTC. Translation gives CASRTGLAGNEQFF.

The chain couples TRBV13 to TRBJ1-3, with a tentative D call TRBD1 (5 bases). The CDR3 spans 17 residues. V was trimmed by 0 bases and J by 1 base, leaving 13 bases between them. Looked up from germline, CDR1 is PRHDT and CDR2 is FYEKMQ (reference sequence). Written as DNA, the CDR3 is TGTGCCAGCAGCTTAGGCCTGGGACTTACGTCTGGAAACACCATATATTTT. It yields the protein CASSLGLGLTSGNTIYF.

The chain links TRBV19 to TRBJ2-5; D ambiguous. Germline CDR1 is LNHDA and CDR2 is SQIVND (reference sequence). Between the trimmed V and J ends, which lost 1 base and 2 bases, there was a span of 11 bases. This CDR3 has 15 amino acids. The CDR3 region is CASSIGAAKQETQYF. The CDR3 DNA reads TGTGCCAGTAGTATAGGGGCAGCAAAGCAAGAGACCCAGTACTTC.

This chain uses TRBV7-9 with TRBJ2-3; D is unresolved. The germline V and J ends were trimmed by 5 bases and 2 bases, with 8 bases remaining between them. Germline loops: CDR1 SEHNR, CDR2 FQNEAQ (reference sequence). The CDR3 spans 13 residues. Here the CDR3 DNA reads TGTGCCAGCAGCGCCGAGTTCACAGATACGCAGTATTTT. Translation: CASSAEFTDTQYF.

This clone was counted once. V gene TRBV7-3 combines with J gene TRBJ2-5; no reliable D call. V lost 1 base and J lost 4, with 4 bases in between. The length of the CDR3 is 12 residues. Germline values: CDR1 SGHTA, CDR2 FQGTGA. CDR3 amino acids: CASSLKAETQYF. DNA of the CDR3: TGTGCCAGCAGCTTAAAAGCAGAGACCCAGTACTTC.

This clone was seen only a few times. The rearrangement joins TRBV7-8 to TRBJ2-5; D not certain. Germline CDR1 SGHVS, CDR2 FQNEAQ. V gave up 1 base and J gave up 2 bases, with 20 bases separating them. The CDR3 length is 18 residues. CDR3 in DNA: TGTGCCAGCAGCTTAGTAGGGCAGGCCATCTTCCTACAAGAGACCCAGTACTTC. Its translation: CASSLVGQAIFLQETQYF.